Listed below are T cell receptor beta chains from one sample, sequenced in a study of blood T cell repertoires in COVID-19. Some clones are missing from TCRdb's copy, which holds only in-frame ones; the method was immunoSEQ multiplex PCR. Of 130,000 to 150,000 clones listed, 84% are singletons. The sample comprised peripheral blood. These receptors originate from a woman older than 75 in a cohort sampled during active or convalescent COVID-19. CDR3s include the opening cysteine and the closing phenylalanine or tryptophan. The D gene is left open where the match is weak. A row's size may be missing; if present it is once, few, many or a size class.

clone size: NA
V gene: TRBV7-8
CDR3 length: 15
J gene: TRBJ2-1
D gene: TRBD2
CDR3 protein: CASSLLAGAYNEQFF
CDR3 DNA: TGTGCCAGCAGCTTACTAGCGGGGGCGTACAATGAGCAGTTCTTC

clone size: NA
V gene: TRBV6-2/TRBV6-3
CDR3 length: 16
J gene: TRBJ2-7
D gene: NA
CDR3 protein: CASSYPPGGRLDEQYF
CDR3 DNA: TGTGCCAGCAGTTATCCCCCGGGGGGCCGCCTTGACGAGCAGTACTTC

clone size: NA
V gene: TRBV6-5
CDR3 length: 15
J gene: TRBJ2-7
D gene: TRBD1
CDR3 protein: CASREEQGRTYEQYF
CDR3 DNA: TGTGCCAGCAGGGAGGAACAGGGGAGAACCTACGAGCAGTACTTC

clone size: once
V gene: TRBV19
CDR3 length: 17
J gene: TRBJ1-5
D gene: TRBD1
CDR3 protein: CASSITFRDSKRGAQHF
CDR3 DNA: TGTGCCAGTAGTATTACCTTCCGGGACAGCAAGAGGGGAGCCCAGCATTTT

clone size: NA
V gene: TRBV19
CDR3 length: 14
J gene: TRBJ2-1
D gene: NA
CDR3 protein: CASSMAGPESEQFF
CDR3 DNA: TGTGCCAGTAGTATGGCTGGGCCAGAGAGTGAGCAGTTCTTC

clone size: NA
V gene: TRBV11-3
CDR3 length: 15
J gene: TRBJ2-1
D gene: TRBD2
CDR3 protein: CASSPGTSGGQEQFF
CDR3 DNA: TGTGCCAGCAGCCCGGGGACTAGCGGGGGGCAGGAGCAGTTCTTC

clone size: NA
V gene: TRBV6-5
CDR3 length: 11
J gene: TRBJ1-2
D gene: NA
CDR3 protein: CAADGGYGYTF
CDR3 DNA: TGTGCCGCCGACGGGGGGTATGGCTACACCTTC

clone size: NA
V gene: TRBV4-3
CDR3 length: 15
J gene: TRBJ1-6
D gene: TRBD1
CDR3 protein: CASSQATGARSPLHF
CDR3 DNA: TGCGCCAGCAGCCAAGCCACAGGGGCACGTTCACCCCTCCACTTT

clone size: NA
V gene: TRBV9
CDR3 length: 13
J gene: TRBJ1-1
D gene: NA
CDR3 protein: CASSAEENTEAFF
CDR3 DNA: TGTGCCAGCAGCGCGGAGGAGAACACTGAAGCTTTCTTT

clone size: NA
V gene: TRBV9
CDR3 length: 15
J gene: TRBJ2-3
D gene: TRBD1
CDR3 protein: CASSSWGQLTDTQYF
CDR3 DNA: TGTGCCAGCAGCTCGTGGGGACAGCTCACAGATACGCAGTATTTT

clone size: NA
V gene: TRBV18
CDR3 length: 15
J gene: TRBJ2-2
D gene: NA
CDR3 protein: CASSPVAGHTGELFF
CDR3 DNA: TGTGCCAGCTCACCAGTGGCAGGGCACACCGGGGAGCTGTTTTTT

clone size: NA
V gene: TRBV28
CDR3 length: 15
J gene: TRBJ1-2
D gene: NA
CDR3 protein: CASSLIRASAYGYTF
CDR3 DNA: TGTGCCAGCAGTTTAATACGCGCTTCTGCCTATGGCTACACCTTC

clone size: NA
V gene: TRBV6-6
CDR3 length: 16
J gene: TRBJ1-5
D gene: TRBD1
CDR3 protein: CASRPQGQASNQPQHF
CDR3 DNA: TGTGCCAGCAGACCACAGGGACAGGCGAGCAATCAGCCCCAGCATTTT

clone size: NA
V gene: TRBV9
CDR3 length: 12
J gene: TRBJ2-3
D gene: NA
CDR3 protein: CASSPMTDTQYF
CDR3 DNA: TGTGCCAGCAGCCCTATGACAGATACGCAGTATTTT

clone size: NA
V gene: TRBV9
CDR3 length: 15
J gene: TRBJ2-2
D gene: TRBD1
CDR3 protein: CASSLGTGNTGELFF
CDR3 DNA: TGTGCCAGCAGCCTCGGGACAGGGAACACCGGGGAGCTGTTTTTT

clone size: NA
V gene: TRBV3-1/TRBV3-2
CDR3 length: 15
J gene: TRBJ1-2
D gene: NA
CDR3 protein: CASSQAGRVDYGYTF
CDR3 DNA: TGTGCCAGCAGCCAAGCCGGCAGGGTGGACTATGGCTACACCTTC

clone size: NA
V gene: TRBV5-1
CDR3 length: 16
J gene: TRBJ2-2
D gene: NA
CDR3 protein: CASSSLGQENTGELFF
CDR3 DNA: TGCGCCAGCAGCTCCCTTGGGCAGGAAAACACCGGGGAGCTGTTTTTT

clone size: NA
V gene: TRBV11-2
CDR3 length: 14
J gene: TRBJ1-2
D gene: NA
CDR3 protein: CASSLVPPKAGYTF
CDR3 DNA: TGTGCCAGCAGCTTAGTCCCCCCGAAAGCTGGCTACACCTTC

clone size: once
V gene: TRBV27
CDR3 length: 13
J gene: TRBJ1-1
D gene: NA
CDR3 protein: CASSRQAGTEAFF
CDR3 DNA: TGTGCCAGCAGTAGACAGGCGGGCACTGAAGCTTTCTTT

clone size: NA
V gene: TRBV6-5
CDR3 length: 14
J gene: TRBJ1-2
D gene: TRBD1
CDR3 protein: CASRTSGQGYGYTF
CDR3 DNA: TGTGCCAGCAGAACCTCTGGACAGGGGTATGGCTACACCTTC

clone size: NA
V gene: TRBV7-8
CDR3 length: 14
J gene: TRBJ1-2
D gene: NA
CDR3 protein: CASSLGGINDGYTF
CDR3 DNA: TGTGCCAGCAGCTTGGGGGGAATAAACGATGGCTACACCTTC

clone size: few
V gene: TRBV7-9
CDR3 length: 18
J gene: TRBJ2-3
D gene: TRBD2
CDR3 protein: CASSDPGLAGGSTDTQYF
CDR3 DNA: TGTGCCAGCAGCGACCCGGGACTAGCGGGGGGTAGCACAGATACGCAGTATTTT

clone size: NA
V gene: TRBV19
CDR3 length: 15
J gene: TRBJ1-5
D gene: NA
CDR3 protein: CASWGGRSSNQPQHF
CDR3 DNA: TGTGCCAGTTGGGGGGGGCGGAGTAGCAATCAGCCCCAGCATTTT

clone size: NA
V gene: TRBV7-2
CDR3 length: 15
J gene: TRBJ2-7
D gene: TRBD2
CDR3 protein: CASSLVAGGSYEQYF
CDR3 DNA: TGTGCCAGCAGCTTAGTTGCGGGGGGTTCCTACGAGCAGTACTTC

clone size: NA
V gene: TRBV5-4
CDR3 length: 14
J gene: TRBJ2-7
D gene: TRBD2
CDR3 protein: CASRPGGYAYEQYF
CDR3 DNA: TGTGCCAGCAGACCGGGGGGGTATGCCTACGAGCAGTACTTC

clone size: once
V gene: TRBV7-9
CDR3 length: 15
J gene: TRBJ1-3
D gene: NA
CDR3 protein: CASSPTGTSGNTIYF
CDR3 DNA: TGTGCCAGCAGCCCTACAGGGACCTCTGGAAACACCATATATTTT

clone size: NA
V gene: TRBV5-4
CDR3 length: 13
J gene: TRBJ1-2
D gene: NA
CDR3 protein: CASSLSGAYGYTF
CDR3 DNA: TGTGCCAGCAGCTTGTCAGGGGCCTATGGCTACACCTTC

clone size: NA
V gene: TRBV18
CDR3 length: 17
J gene: TRBJ2-6
D gene: TRBD1
CDR3 protein: CASSPGQGLSGANVLTF
CDR3 DNA: TGTGCCAGCTCACCGGGACAGGGTTTATCGGGGGCCAACGTCCTGACTTTC

clone size: NA
V gene: TRBV14
CDR3 length: 13
J gene: TRBJ1-4
D gene: NA
CDR3 protein: CASSRQINEKLFF
CDR3 DNA: TGTGCCAGCAGCCGCCAGATTAATGAAAAACTGTTTTTT

clone size: NA
V gene: TRBV19
CDR3 length: 16
J gene: TRBJ2-2
D gene: TRBD2
CDR3 protein: CASSTLAGQNTGELFF
CDR3 DNA: TGTGCCAGTAGTACCCTAGCGGGGCAAAACACCGGGGAGCTGTTTTTT

clone size: NA
V gene: TRBV7-2
CDR3 length: 12
J gene: TRBJ1-5
D gene: NA
CDR3 protein: CASSAVGQPQHF
CDR3 DNA: TGTGCCAGCAGCGCGGTCGGTCAGCCCCAGCATTTT

clone size: NA
V gene: TRBV18
CDR3 length: 12
J gene: TRBJ2-1
D gene: NA
CDR3 protein: CASSPAYNEQFF
CDR3 DNA: TGTGCCAGCTCACCGGCTTACAATGAGCAGTTCTTC

clone size: NA
V gene: TRBV6-5
CDR3 length: 13
J gene: TRBJ1-5
D gene: TRBD1
CDR3 protein: CASSSDRGKPQHF
CDR3 DNA: TGTGCCAGCAGTTCGGACAGGGGCAAGCCCCAGCATTTT

clone size: few
V gene: TRBV12-3/TRBV12-4
CDR3 length: 13
J gene: TRBJ1-5
D gene: TRBD1
CDR3 protein: CASSWRQGQPQHF
CDR3 DNA: TGTGCCAGCAGTTGGCGACAGGGTCAGCCCCAGCATTTT